These 30 T cell receptor beta chains came from one sample sequenced in a study of T-cell memory formation after mild COVID-19. TCRdb used MiXCR to reprocess the 5' RACE reads, holding one entry per CDR3 protein. The sample lists fewer than 350,000 distinct CDR3 sequences; about 16% were seen once. Sequencing input: PBMCs or a T cell subset sorted from them (not recorded which). These TCRs come from a man aged 18 to 29 who had mild COVID-19 (a few samples of this study predate the infection). Cell type and time point are not known.

The J gene is TRBJ2-1, the V gene TRBV6-6; 12 bases agree with TRBD2. The trim removed 2 bases at V and 4 bases at J, leaving 3 bases unmatched. The CDR3 spans 16 residues. Germline V CDR1 and CDR2: MNHNY, SVGAGI (reference sequence). The CDR3, as DNA: TGTGCCAGCAGTTACCCGGGGACTAGCGGGTACAATGAGCAGTTCTTC. Translated, it gives CASSYPGTSGYNEQFF.

This chain links TRBV5-1 with TRBJ2-7; 7 bases are shared with TRBD1. The length of the CDR3 is 17 residues. Germline CDR1 reads SGHRS; CDR2 reads YFSETQ. V lost 6 bases to trimming and J lost 1 base; unmatched junction nucleotides: 16. DNA for the CDR3: TGCGCCAGCAAGCCCTTGCCGGGACAGTCACCTTCCTACGAGCAGTACGTC. Translated: CASKPLPGQSPSYEQYV.

This clonotype was picked up a small number of times. The chain combines TRBV4-3 with TRBJ2-7, with D possibly being TRBD1 (6 bases). Trimming cost V 3 bases and J 5 bases, with 20 bases left between them. This CDR3 is 16 amino acids long. Germline CDR1 reads LGHNA; CDR2 reads YSLEER. CDR3 sequence reads: CASSHQTLPGADEQYV. As DNA, the CDR3 is TGCGCCAGCAGCCATCAGACTCTACCAGGGGCTGACGAGCAGTACGTC.

The chain is built from TRBV5-1 and TRBJ2-3; 8 nucleotides align to TRBD2. Germline V gene lookup returns CDR1 SGHRS and CDR2 YFSETQ. The CDR3 is 15 amino acids. V lost 4 bases to trimming and J lost 4 bases; unmatched junction nucleotides: 8. The CDR3 sequence: CASSDGTRRADTQYF. The CDR3 DNA sequence: TGCGCCAGCAGCGACGGGACTAGGAGAGCAGATACGCAGTATTTT.

The chain joins TRBV4-3 to TRBJ2-3, with a weak D call TRBD2 (6 bases). Germline lookup yields CDR1 LGHNA and CDR2 YSLEER. The CDR3 loop spans 15 amino acids. Trimming cost V 1 base and J 5 bases, with 13 bases left between them. The CDR3 here is CASSQGGVVGDTQYF. The CDR3 region has the DNA TGCGCCAGCAGCCAAGGCGGGGTGGTAGGAGATACGCAGTATTTT.

The chain links TRBV7-2 to TRBJ1-5; 11 bases align to TRBD1. Trimming took 4 bases from V and 4 from J; bases not matched to a gene: 6. This CDR3 is 16 amino acids long. CDR1 is SGHTA and CDR2 is FQGNSA in the germline V gene. The CDR3 is CASSSLGQGVNQPQHF. The CDR3 coding sequence is TGTGCCAGCAGCTCACTGGGACAGGGGGTTAATCAGCCCCAGCATTTT. Together with reference TRBV7-2 and TRBJ1-5, the CDR3 gives the full variable domain: GAGVSQSPSNKVTEKGKDVELRCDPISGHTALYWYRQSLGQGLEFLIYFQGNSAPDKSGLPSDRFSAERTGGSVSTLTIQRTQQEDSAVYLCASSSLGQGVNQPQHFGDGTRLSIL.

This clonotype has a handful of counts. The chain joins TRBV5-6 to TRBJ2-5; D may correspond to TRBD1 or TRBD2 (5 bases each). Per germline, CDR1 SGHDT and CDR2 YYEEEE. The length of the CDR3 is 15 residues. V shed 4 bases and J shed 3 bases, with 16 bases lying between them. The CDR3 nucleotides read TGTGCCAGCAGCCGACGGGACGGACAAGAAGAGACCCAGTACTTC. This gives the protein CASSRRDGQEETQYF.

This clonotype was recorded a few times. This chain joins TRBV5-1 and TRBJ2-5, with D tentatively TRBD1 or TRBD2 (6 bases each). The germline gives CDR1 SGHRS, CDR2 YFSETQ. V shed 2 bases and J shed 2 bases, with 16 bases lying between them. There are 16 residues in the CDR3. The CDR3 loop reads CASSFRRDTRQETQYF. The CDR3 DNA reads TGCGCCAGCAGCTTCCGGCGGGACACTAGACAAGAGACCCAGTACTTC.

The J gene is TRBJ2-7, the V gene TRBV6-5, with 12 bases lining up with TRBD1. Germline V lookup: CDR1 MNHEY, CDR2 SVGAGI. The CDR3 length is 15 residues. With 4 bases clipped from V and 5 bases from J, the junction kept 6 bases outside the gene matches. CDR3 bases: TGTGCCAGCAGTTCCCTCGGGACAGGGGGCAACGAGCAGTACTTC. It is translated as CASSSLGTGGNEQYF.

The CDR3 reads CASSSFGGGLYNEQFF. The CDR3 DNA reads as TGTGCCAGCAGCTCCTTCGGGGGGGGCCTCTACAATGAGCAGTTCTTC. V and J are TRBV7-8 and TRBJ2-1; TRBD2 agrees at 8 bases. CDR3 length equals 16 residues. Germline V gene sequence: CDR1 SGHVS, CDR2 FQNEAQ. V lost 4 bases and J lost 3; bases outside the gene matches: 8.

This clonotype was seen a handful of times. CDR3 nucleotides: TGTGCCAGCAGCTTAGGAAGTATAGGGATCAGGTACAATGAGCAGTTCTTC. The encoded protein is CASSLGSIGIRYNEQFF. V usage is TRBV7-2 and J usage is TRBJ2-1; D is uncertain. CDR1 SGHTA and CDR2 FQGNSA come from the germline V gene. The CDR3 totals 17 residues. Trimming pared 1 base from V and 4 bases from J, leaving 17 bases between.

Only a few counts were recorded for this clonotype. The gene calls are TRBV11-2 and TRBJ2-3; maybe TRBD2 (6 bases). CDR3 length equals 15 residues. Germline assignment: CDR1 SGHAT and CDR2 FQNNGV. Trimming took 5 bases from V and 0 from J, leaving 12 bases between them. As DNA, the CDR3 is TGTGCCAGCAGCGCGGGGTACGCTAGCACAGATACGCAGTATTTT. This codes for CASSAGYASTDTQYF.

This clonotype came up a few times. The chain joins TRBV28 to TRBJ2-7, with 8 bases aligning to TRBD1. CDR1 is MDHEN, CDR2 SYDVKM, per germline. The junction had 1 base not matched to a gene; V was cut back by 6 bases and J by 0 bases. The CDR3 consists of 13 residues. CDR3 nucleotide sequence: TGTGCCAGCAGGGACAGGGACTCCTACGAGCAGTACGTC. Its protein is CASRDRDSYEQYV.

The gene calls are TRBV10-3 and TRBJ2-7, with D unresolved. V was pared by 6 bases and J by 1 base, with 10 bases between. The germline CDR1 and CDR2 sequences are ENHRY and SYGVKD. The CDR3 is 13 amino acids. DNA for the CDR3: TGTGCCATCAGGGCCGACGGATCCTACGAGCAGTACGTC. This encodes CAIRADGSYEQYV.

This clonotype was observed a handful of times. The chain carries TRBV7-9 and TRBJ2-2, with D perhaps TRBD1 or TRBD2 (5 bases each). V lost 2 bases, J lost 1 base, and 11 bases lay in between. The germline gives CDR1 SEHNR, CDR2 FQNEAQ (reference sequence). The CDR3 is 16 residues long. CDR3 protein: CASSLFGTVNTGELFF. CDR3 nucleotides: TGTGCCAGCAGCTTATTCGGGACGGTGAACACCGGGGAGCTGTTTTTT. Using reference TRBV7-9 and TRBJ2-2 for the parts outside the CDR3, the full variable domain is DTGVSQNPRHKITKRGQNVTFRCDPISEHNRLYWYRQTLGQGPEFLTYFQNEAQLEKSRLLSDRFSAERPKGSFSTLEIQRTEQGDSAMYLCASSLFGTVNTGELFFGEGSRLTVL.

J is TRBJ2-2 and V is TRBV7-2; 15 bases fit TRBD2. Germline CDR1 SGHTA, CDR2 FQGNSA. The CDR3 consists of 20 residues. V was pared by 5 bases and J by 0 bases, with 10 bases of the junction left unmatched. CDR3 protein: CASSATGTSGGSPNTGELFF. The CDR3 coding sequence is TGTGCCAGCAGCGCAACCGGGACTAGCGGGGGGTCTCCGAACACCGGGGAGCTGTTTTTT.

The chain uses TRBV7-9 and TRBJ2-1, with D possibly being TRBD2 (7 bases). This CDR3 is built from 15 residues. Germline-derived CDR1 and CDR2 are SEHNR and FQNEAQ (reference sequence). V gave up 7 bases and J gave up 6 bases, with 19 bases separating them. CDR3 nucleotide sequence: TGTGCCAGCACCCCGCGGAGGGGGGGGGGCAATGAGCAGTTCTTC. Protein product: CASTPRRGGGNEQFF.

The genes are TRBV6-6 and TRBJ1-1; D is unresolved. Trimming removed 0 bases from V and 7 bases from J, with 6 bases in between. This CDR3 spans 12 amino acids. Germline-derived CDR1 and CDR2 are MNHNY and SVGAGI (reference sequence). CDR3 in amino acids: CASSYSNVEAFF. CDR3 coding DNA: TGTGCCAGCAGTTACTCGAACGTTGAAGCTTTCTTT.

V usage is TRBV7-2 and J usage is TRBJ2-7; 7 bases agree with TRBD1. The J segment lost 6 bases and the V segment lost 3 bases, leaving 5 bases of the junction unmatched. Germline V lookup: CDR1 SGHTA, CDR2 FQGNSA. This CDR3 contains 13 residues. The CDR3 DNA follows: TGTGCCAGCAGCTTGACAGGGTTTAGCGAGCAGTACTTC. Translated, it gives CASSLTGFSEQYF.

This clonotype was detected only a few times. This sequence joins TRBV6-4 and TRBJ2-1; 8 bases agree with TRBD1. The V segment lost 5 bases and the J segment 7 bases; nucleotides outside the gene matches: 13. The CDR3 loop spans 16 amino acids. CDR1 is MRHNA, CDR2 SNTAGT, per germline. CDR3 sequence reads: CASSLREDRAINEQFF. The DNA for the CDR3 is TGTGCCAGCAGTCTCAGGGAGGACAGGGCTATTAATGAGCAGTTCTTC.

This clonotype was detected only a few times. The gene calls are TRBV7-9 and TRBJ1-4; no clear D gene. Germline V gene data show CDR1 as SEHNR and CDR2 as FQNEAQ (reference sequence). V gave up 5 bases and J gave up 2 bases, with 15 bases separating them. The CDR3 covers 16 residues. CDR3 loop: CASSPLPGVTNEKLFF. The DNA for the CDR3 is TGTGCCAGCAGCCCCCTTCCTGGCGTGACTAATGAAAAACTGTTTTTT. The full variable domain, with the rest looked up from reference TRBV7-9 and TRBJ1-4, is DTGVSQNPRHKITKRGQNVTFRCDPISEHNRLYWYRQTLGQGPEFLTYFQNEAQLEKSRLLSDRFSAERPKGSFSTLEIQRTEQGDSAMYLCASSPLPGVTNEKLFFGSGTQLSVL.

V and J are TRBV6-5 and TRBJ2-5; D is undetermined. The CDR3 consists of 15 residues. Germline V lookup: CDR1 MNHEY, CDR2 SVGAGI. V lost 10 bases and J 3 bases, leaving 21 bases between the germline ends. The CDR3 DNA follows: TGTGCCACAGCCCCTACATCCTTCGCTAAAGAGACCCAGTACTTC. Its translation is CATAPTSFAKETQYF.

The chain couples TRBV29-1 to TRBJ2-1; no clear D. Per germline, CDR1 SQVTM and CDR2 ANQGSEA. V lost 4 bases and J 9 bases, leaving 10 bases between the germline ends. This CDR3 has 11 residues. CDR3 bases: TGCAGCGTTGGCAGTGTTTTTGAGCAGTTCTTC. The encoded protein is CSVGSVFEQFF.

This rearrangement joins TRBV20-1 to TRBJ2-7; D is unresolved. Germline loops: CDR1 DFQATT, CDR2 SNEGSKA (reference sequence). V gave up 2 bases and J gave up 1 base, with 6 bases separating them. This CDR3 has 12 amino acids. The CDR3 region is CSARYRSYEQYV. The CDR3 region has the DNA TGCAGTGCTAGATACCGATCCTACGAGCAGTACGTC.

This chain connects TRBV20-1 to TRBJ2-3, with 7 nucleotides matching TRBD1. The germline CDR1 and CDR2 sequences are DFQATT and SNEGSKA (reference sequence). The CDR3 spans 14 residues. V lost 5 bases to trimming and J lost 0 bases; unmatched junction nucleotides: 5. The CDR3 loop is CSALQGKSTDTQYF. Here the CDR3 DNA reads TGCAGTGCTTTACAGGGGAAGAGCACAGATACGCAGTATTTT.

V gene TRBV5-4 combines with J gene TRBJ2-3; D is perhaps TRBD1 (5 bases). Germline lookup yields CDR1 SGHNT and CDR2 YYREEE (reference sequence). The CDR3 sequence is 14 residues long. V was clipped by 0 bases and J by 5 bases, with 10 bases between them. CDR3 coding DNA: TGTGCCAGCAGCTTGGGCAGGGTTAAAGATACGCAGTATTTT. It encodes CASSLGRVKDTQYF.

This sequence joins TRBV6-5 and TRBJ1-5; 7 bases line up with TRBD1. This CDR3 has 15 amino acids. The V gene end was trimmed by 0 bases and the J gene end by 11 bases; junction bases not matched to a gene: 10. Germline-derived CDR1 and CDR2 are MNHEY and SVGAGI. The CDR3 DNA reads as TGTGCCAGCAGTTACTCGAGCAGGGGGGGATTAGCCCAGCATTTT. This sequence encodes CASSYSSRGGLAQHF.

This clonotype was counted at least ten times. This chain joins TRBV11-2 and TRBJ2-3; maybe TRBD1 (5 bases). Germline V CDR1 and CDR2: SGHAT, FQNNGV. V lost 0 bases and J 5 bases, leaving 6 bases between the germline ends. The CDR3 totals 13 residues. The CDR3 sequence is CASSLDQGDTQYF. CDR3 in DNA: TGTGCCAGCAGCTTAGATCAGGGAGATACGCAGTATTTT.

This clonotype was seen repeatedly, ten times or more. The rearrangement joins TRBV6-2 or TRBV6-3 to TRBJ2-5, with 7 bases that match TRBD1. Germline assignment: CDR1 MNHEY and CDR2 SVGEGT. This CDR3 region has 14 residues. Losses at the gene ends were 11 bases for V and 1 base for J; bases not matched to a gene: 10. The CDR3 here is CAVWDSRLQETQYF. The CDR3 DNA reads TGTGCCGTATGGGACAGTAGACTCCAAGAGACCCAGTACTTC.

This chain connects TRBV6-2 or TRBV6-3 to TRBJ2-7, with TRBD1 matching 7 bases. The V gene's germline CDR1 is MNHEY and CDR2 SVGEGT. CDR3 size: 14 residues. Losses at the gene ends were 6 bases for V and 2 bases for J; bases not matched to a gene: 7. The DNA of the CDR3 is TGTGCCAGCAGGCCCAGGGGGAAAACCTACGAGCAGTACGTC. Its translation is CASRPRGKTYEQYV.